Each of the 28 T cell receptor beta chains below was sequenced from the same sample in a study of shared T cell receptors in the human thymus. Repertoires were generated with immunoSEQ multiplex PCR, while TCRdb's copy carries only in-frame clones and drops some. The repertoire holds more than 550,000 clones, about 87% seen once, with 0.0094% in the top ten. Another study also made use of these data, one on human thymus T cells.

Sequencing used thymocytes. These receptors were obtained from a boy under three years old with a congenital heart defect.

The chain links TRBV19 to TRBJ2-7; perhaps TRBD1 as D (6 bases). The CDR3 spans 14 residues. Germline V CDR1 and CDR2: LNHDA, SQIVND (reference sequence). The germline V and J ends were trimmed by 4 bases and 5 bases, with 15 bases remaining between them. The CDR3 coding sequence is TGTGCCAGTAGTAACAGGGACCTTCGTGACGAGCAGTACTTC. This gives the protein CASSNRDLRDEQYF. Full variable domain (missing parts from reference TRBV19 and TRBJ2-7): DGGITQSPKYLFRKEGQNVTLSCEQNLNHDAMYWYRQDPGQGLRLIYYSQIVNDFQKGDIAEGYSVSREKKESFPLTVTSAQKNPTAFYLCASSNRDLRDEQYFGPGTRLTVT.

The V call is TRBV5-8, the J call TRBJ1-6; 8 bases agree with TRBD1. Germline lookup yields CDR1 SGHTS and CDR2 YDEGEE. The junction had 28 bases not matched to a gene; V was cut back by 4 bases and J by 13 bases. The CDR3 runs to 20 residues. Here the CDR3 reads CASSPLPPGQVLTLTSPLHF. For the CDR3, the DNA is TGTGCCAGCAGCCCTTTGCCTCCGGGACAGGTTTTAACTCTGACGTCTCCCCTCCACTTT.

This clone has only one observation. The chain recombines TRBV6-5 with TRBJ2-7, with 11 bases identical to TRBD1. This CDR3 is 15 amino acids long. With 5 bases clipped from V and 2 bases from J, the junction kept 5 bases outside the gene matches. Per germline, CDR1 MNHEY and CDR2 SVGAGI. The CDR3 loop is CASSRVGQGAYEQYF. The CDR3 DNA reads TGTGCCAGCAGTCGAGTGGGACAGGGGGCCTACGAGCAGTACTTC.

This clone appeared a single time. The chain links TRBV4-3 to TRBJ2-1; maybe TRBD2 (5 bases). Trimming shortened V by 3 bases and J by 9 bases, and 27 bases separated the two germline ends. In germline, CDR1 is LGHNA, CDR2 YSLEER. The CDR3 sequence is 18 residues long. The CDR3 is CASSHHPQNPGVPCEQFF. DNA for the CDR3: TGCGCCAGCAGCCACCACCCCCAAAACCCCGGGGTCCCGTGTGAGCAGTTCTTC.

The rearrangement links TRBV10-3 to TRBJ2-1; no definite D call. Germline V gene lookup returns CDR1 ENHRY and CDR2 SYGVKD. CDR3 length: 14 residues. V lost 4 bases, J lost 0 bases, and 7 bases lay in between. Written as DNA, the CDR3 is TGTGCCATCAGTGGCGGCGGCTCCTACAATGAGCAGTTCTTC. As protein: CAISGGGSYNEQFF.

The chain is built from TRBV29-1 and TRBJ1-6, with 9 bases identical to TRBD1. The trim removed 6 bases at V and 4 bases at J, leaving 4 bases unmatched. This CDR3 spans 14 amino acids. From germline, CDR1 is SQVTM and CDR2 ANQGSEA. The CDR3 loop is CSVRTGAYNSPLHF. The CDR3 DNA follows: TGCAGCGTCCGGACAGGGGCGTATAATTCACCCCTCCACTTT.

This clone was counted between two and nine times. This chain uses TRBV19 with TRBJ1-3, with D maybe TRBD1 (6 bases). Trimming removed 2 bases at V and 2 bases at J, with 19 bases between. CDR3 size: 18 residues. Germline CDR1 and CDR2: LNHDA and SQIVND (reference sequence). CDR3 in DNA: TGTGCCAGTAGTATACCGGGACCTCGCGAGGGGGCTGGAAACACCATATATTTT. Amino acid sequence: CASSIPGPREGAGNTIYF.

This clone was counted a single time. The genes are TRBV7-6 and TRBJ1-6; TRBD1 agrees at 11 bases. Germline V CDR1 and CDR2: SGHVS, FNYEAQ. The CDR3 covers 19 residues. The J segment lost 1 base and the V segment lost 5 bases, leaving 10 bases of the junction unmatched. The CDR3 is CASSEDRGLLSSYNSPLHF. The CDR3 DNA reads TGTGCCAGCAGCGAGGACAGGGGGCTTCTTTCATCCTATAATTCACCCCTCCACTTT.

This clone was seen a single time. The V call is TRBV15, the J call TRBJ1-3, with D possibly being TRBD1 (6 bases). This CDR3 contains 16 residues. From germline, CDR1 is LNHNV and CDR2 YYDKDF (reference sequence). Between the trimmed V and J ends, which lost 2 bases and 0 bases, there was a span of 11 bases. This CDR3 reads CATSRIKGDSGNTIYF. The CDR3 DNA follows: TGTGCCACCAGCAGAATAAAGGGGGACTCTGGAAACACCATATATTTT.

V gene TRBV14 combines with J gene TRBJ2-3; D is undetermined. V gave up 5 bases and J gave up 3 bases, with 6 bases separating them. This CDR3 contains 12 residues. Germline CDR1 is SGHDN and CDR2 is FVKESK. The CDR3, as DNA: TGTGCCAGCAGCAAAGCAACAGATACGCAGTATTTT. As protein: CASSKATDTQYF.

The chain links TRBV15 to TRBJ1-6, with D uncertain. CDR3 length: 14 amino acids. Trimming cost V 1 base and J 9 bases, with 10 bases left between them. Germline V gene sequence: CDR1 LNHNV, CDR2 YYDKDF (reference sequence). The CDR3 spells CATSRAGDRSPLHF. The CDR3 DNA reads as TGTGCCACCAGCAGAGCCGGGGATCGTTCACCCCTCCACTTT.

The chain recombines TRBV27 with TRBJ2-7; 8 bases are shared with TRBD2. Trimming at V came to 3 bases and at J to 5 bases, leaving 18 bases not matched to a gene. CDR1 MNHEY and CDR2 SMNVEV come from the germline V gene (reference sequence). The CDR3 consists of 18 residues. The CDR3: CASSFLGELGLVVHEQYF. CDR3 DNA: TGTGCCAGCAGTTTCCTTGGGGAACTGGGACTAGTGGTCCACGAGCAGTACTTC.

The chain recombines TRBV18 with TRBJ2-7; TRBD1 agrees at 7 bases. The CDR3 has 13 residues. Trimming cost V 2 bases and J 7 bases; bases outside gene matches: 5. The germline gives CDR1 KGHSH, CDR2 LQKENI. CDR3 bases: TGTGCCAGCTCACCAAAGACAGGGTGTGAGCAGTACTTC. As protein: CASSPKTGCEQYF.

This chain's CDR3 is CASSLIGGDEQYF. The CDR3 DNA reads as TGTGCCAGCAGCCTGATCGGGGGGGACGAGCAGTACTTC. The V call is TRBV28, the J call TRBJ2-7; 8 nucleotides line up with TRBD2. V lost 6 bases, J lost 5 bases, and 6 bases stayed unmatched. The length of the CDR3 is 13 residues. Germline CDR1 reads MDHEN; CDR2 reads SYDVKM. Looking up the rest from reference TRBV28 and TRBJ2-7 gives the full variable domain: DVKVTQSSRYLVKRTGEKVFLECVQDMDHENMFWYRQDPGLGLRLIYFSYDVKMKEKGDIPEGYSVSREKKERFSLILESASTNQTSMYLCASSLIGGDEQYFGPGTRLTVT.

This rearrangement joins TRBV5-4 to TRBJ2-3; D might be TRBD2 (6 bases). This CDR3 has 17 amino acids. The V gene's germline CDR1 is SGHNT and CDR2 YYREEE (reference sequence). Between the trimmed V and J ends, which lost 2 bases and 2 bases, there was a span of 18 bases. The CDR3 region is CASSFSGEPTNTDTQYF. The CDR3 DNA sequence: TGTGCCAGCAGCTTTTCGGGGGAACCGACAAACACAGATACGCAGTATTTT.

The chain couples TRBV6-5 to TRBJ2-5; 7 positions agree with TRBD1. V was pared by 4 bases and J by 5 bases, with 13 bases of the junction left unmatched. Per germline, CDR1 MNHEY and CDR2 SVGAGI. This CDR3 contains 16 residues. CDR3 nucleotides: TGTGCCAGCAGTTTACAGTGGGCAGGGGGAAAGGAGACCCAGTACTTC. The encoded protein is CASSLQWAGGKETQYF.

In its sample, this clone was seen once. The chain has TRBV19 and TRBJ2-7, with 10 positions matching TRBD1. The CDR3 totals 14 residues. Looked up from germline, CDR1 is LNHDA and CDR2 is SQIVND (reference sequence). The V segment lost 7 bases and the J segment 4 bases; nucleotides outside the gene matches: 7. The DNA for the CDR3 is TGTGCCAGTACCCCGACAGGGGGCATATACGAGCAGTACTTC. Translated, it gives CASTPTGGIYEQYF.

The chain uses TRBV14 and TRBJ1-5, with TRBD1 matching over 10 bases. This CDR3 has 17 amino acids. The trim removed 4 bases at V and 5 bases at J, leaving 11 bases unmatched. Germline V lookup: CDR1 SGHDN, CDR2 FVKESK. The CDR3 loop is CASSLDRGSFRYQPQHF. CDR3 coding DNA: TGTGCCAGCAGCCTGGACAGGGGGAGTTTTAGGTATCAGCCCCAGCATTTT.

This clone has only one observation. This chain uses TRBV9 with TRBJ2-7, with 13 bases fitting TRBD2. Germline V gene sequence: CDR1 SGDLS, CDR2 YYNGEE. The CDR3 has 17 residues. Losses at the gene ends were 0 bases for V and 2 bases for J; bases not matched to a gene: 5. CDR3 region: CASSVAMTSGGTYEQYF. For the CDR3, the DNA is TGTGCCAGCAGCGTAGCTATGACTAGCGGGGGGACCTACGAGCAGTACTTC. The variable domain in full, completed from reference TRBV9 and TRBJ2-7, reads DSGVTQTPKHLITATGQRVTLRCSPRSGDLSVYWYQQSLDQGLQFLIQYYNGEERAKGNILERFSAQQFPDLHSELNLSSLELGDSALYFCASSVAMTSGGTYEQYFGPGTRLTVT.

The chain joins TRBV28 to TRBJ1-5; a possible D gene is TRBD1 (5 bases). The germline V gene encodes CDR1 MDHEN and CDR2 SYDVKM. Trimming removed 5 bases at V and 4 bases at J, with 15 bases between. The CDR3 is 15 residues long. CDR3 region: CASSPSRVNNQPQHF. The CDR3 DNA is TGTGCCAGCAGTCCAAGCAGGGTGAATAATCAGCCCCAGCATTTT.

The CDR3: CASSLSAAGQALYYEQYF. The CDR3 coding sequence is TGCGCCAGCAGCCTGTCCGCGGCGGGTCAGGCGCTCTACTACGAGCAGTACTTC. The chain joins TRBV5-1 to TRBJ2-7, with TRBD2 as a possible D gene (5 bases). Germline values: CDR1 SGHRS, CDR2 YFSETQ. V lost 4 bases and J 3 bases, leaving 26 bases between the germline ends. This CDR3 comprises 18 residues.

V gene TRBV6-5 combines with J gene TRBJ1-2, with 8 bases lining up with TRBD1. Germline values: CDR1 MNHEY, CDR2 SVGAGI. After removal of 6 bases from V and 3 bases from J, the junction contained 3 bases not matched to a gene. This CDR3 spans 13 amino acids. The CDR3: CASRPQGDYGYTF. CDR3 DNA sequence: TGTGCCAGCAGACCACAGGGGGACTATGGCTACACCTTC.

This sequence joins TRBV7-2 and TRBJ2-7; 7 bases are a match to TRBD2. Germline CDR1 SGHTA, CDR2 FQGNSA. This CDR3 has 16 amino acids. The ends lost 5 bases at V and 1 base at J; junction bases unmatched: 11. As DNA, the CDR3 is TGTGCCAGCAGCCTAAGGGGACTAACTCCTTCCTACGAGCAGTACTTC. Translating gives CASSLRGLTPSYEQYF.

The gene calls are TRBV14 and TRBJ2-7; 9 bases are shared with TRBD2. V lost 4 bases, J lost 4 bases, and 14 bases stayed unmatched. This CDR3 contains 17 residues. The germline CDR1 and CDR2 sequences are SGHDN and FVKESK. The CDR3 spells CASSRAGGPHLRYEQYF. CDR3 sequence (DNA): TGTGCCAGCAGCCGAGCGGGGGGACCCCACCTCAGGTACGAGCAGTACTTC.

This chain connects TRBV5-1 to TRBJ1-2; D may be TRBD1 (5 bases). The V gene's germline CDR1 is SGHRS and CDR2 YFSETQ. This CDR3 comprises 16 residues. Deletions cut 0 bases from V and 5 bases from J, with 17 bases between. The CDR3 spells CASSLEARGHKYGYTF. The CDR3 nucleotides are TGCGCCAGCAGCTTGGAGGCCAGAGGACACAAGTATGGCTACACCTTC. Filled out from reference TRBV5-1 and TRBJ1-2, the complete variable domain reads KAGVTQTPRYLIKTRGQQVTLSCSPISGHRSVSWYQQTPGQGLQFLFEYFSETQRNKGNFPGRFSGRQFSNSRSEMNVSTLELGDSALYLCASSLEARGHKYGYTFGSGTRLTVV.

This chain links TRBV13 with TRBJ2-7, with D unresolved. Germline assignment: CDR1 PRHDT and CDR2 FYEKMQ (reference sequence). V was trimmed by 4 bases and J by 2 bases, leaving 18 bases between them. This CDR3 has 16 residues. The CDR3 coding sequence is TGTGCCAGCAGCTCATCCTTGGCGGCACCACCCTACGAGCAGTACTTC. Its translation: CASSSSLAAPPYEQYF.

This clone was recorded only once. This chain joins TRBV4-3 and TRBJ2-6, with 9 bases that match TRBD1. V lost 5 bases and J lost 0; bases outside the gene matches: 8. Germline lookup yields CDR1 LGHNA and CDR2 YSLEER. The CDR3 consists of 18 residues. CDR3 region: CASSSPGTGNSGANVLTF. Written as DNA, the CDR3 is TGCGCCAGCAGCTCGCCCGGGACAGGGAACTCTGGGGCCAACGTCCTGACTTTC.

This chain links TRBV4-3 with TRBJ1-5; D possibly corresponds to TRBD1 (5 bases). The germline gives CDR1 LGHNA, CDR2 YSLEER. V was pared by 1 base and J by 6 bases, with 10 bases between. The CDR3 length is 14 residues. CDR3 sequence (DNA): TGCGCCAGCAGCCAAGGCAGGGCTGGTCAGCCCCAGCATTTT. Residues: CASSQGRAGQPQHF.